The clone carrying this T cell receptor (beta chain) came up many times. TCRdb itself ran the 5' RACE reads through MiXCR, one entry per CDR3 protein. The table has 500,000 to 550,000 distinct CDR3 sequences, roughly a fifth seen once; the top ten hold 0.8% to 1%. This record comes from a study of identical twins. Germline-derived CDR1 and CDR2 are ENHRY and SYGVKD. V lost 0 bases, J lost 4 bases, and 13 bases lay in between. The CDR3 runs to 16 residues. These data are also associated with another study on T cells expressing NK-cell markers. That work states: One of the eight sequenced donors was seronegative, whereas the other seven were HCMV-seropositive. Top CD8+ clonotypes included the dominant CD3+CD56+NKG2C+ clonotypes in 5 or 6 donors.

The sequence derives from a woman aged 18-35 years in good health. The V and J genes are TRBV10-3 and TRBJ1-5; a possible D gene is TRBD1 (6 bases). Sample: CD4+ T cells sorted from blood. This CDR3 is CAISESLQGRNQPQHF. CDR3 sequence (DNA): TGTGCCATCAGTGAGTCGCTCCAGGGGAGAAATCAGCCCCAGCATTTT.